Listed here are 5 T cell receptor beta chains from one sample, sequenced in a study of sequential checkpoint blockade in melanoma (dated by TCRdb to about 2019). The method behind the library was the immunoSEQ multiplex PCR assay. The source is immuneACCESS, and TCRdb retained only in-frame sequences with V and J called. Part of the clones is not carried over; for the studies checked, unresolved V genes explain less than half of this, and the remainder is unexplained. In this sample the table shows approximately 22,000 clones, roughly 86% of which occur a single time. The ten biggest clones cover 9.5% to 13% of the sample. The treatment or condition label corresponds to: randomized to nivolumab then ipilimumab (arm A) or the reverse (arm B). Sequencing was performed on CD8+ T cells sorted from blood (inferred from file names), taken from a patient given nivolumab and ipilimumab in sequence. These receptors came from a human donor with melanoma.

The V call is TRBV2, the J call TRBJ2-7, with a tentative D call TRBD1 (6 bases). Germline V gives CDR1 SNHLY, CDR2 FYNNEI. V lost 9 bases, J lost 6 bases, and 21 bases lay in between. This CDR3 is built from 14 residues. The CDR3 nucleotides are TGTGCCAGTGACACGGGACACAGATCCGGCGAGCAGTACTTC. Its protein is CASDTGHRSGEQYF.

The chain links TRBV6-4 to TRBJ2-3, with D perhaps TRBD2 (6 bases). CDR1 MRHNA and CDR2 SNTAGT come from the germline V gene. CDR3 length equals 16 residues. Trimming stripped 2 bases from V and 0 bases from J, with 12 bases between. CDR3 in amino acids: CASSDRASGSTDTQYF. CDR3 bases: TGTGCCAGCAGTGACCGTGCCAGCGGGAGCACAGATACGCAGTATTTT.

The J gene is TRBJ1-1, the V gene TRBV27, with TRBD1 matching 8 bases. This CDR3 is built from 14 residues. V lost 2 bases, J lost 7 bases, and 6 bases stayed unmatched. Germline CDR1 reads MNHEY; CDR2 reads SMNVEV (reference sequence). The CDR3 sequence is CASSLTDRGGEAFF. The CDR3 nucleotides read TGTGCCAGCAGTTTAACCGACAGGGGAGGTGAAGCTTTCTTT.

The sample holds one count of this clone. The chain combines TRBV27 with TRBJ1-2; TRBD1 matches at 7 bases. V lost 4 bases and J lost 3; bases outside the gene matches: 11. This CDR3 contains 16 residues. Germline loops: CDR1 MNHEY, CDR2 SMNVEV (reference sequence). Here the CDR3 DNA reads TGTGCCAGCAGTTCAATTCTCAGGGGGGAGGACTATGGCTACACCTTC. Protein product: CASSSILRGEDYGYTF.

This rearrangement joins TRBV11-2 to TRBJ2-5; 8 bases fit TRBD1. Germline assignment: CDR1 SGHAT and CDR2 FQNNGV. There are 15 residues in the CDR3. The trim removed 6 bases at V and 3 bases at J, leaving 9 bases unmatched. CDR3 amino acids: CASRLTGTGEETQYF. The CDR3 DNA sequence: TGTGCCAGCAGGCTAACCGGGACAGGCGAAGAGACCCAGTACTTC.